A selection of T cell receptor beta chains follows, all from one sample in a study of T cells in Graves' hyperthyroidism and ophthalmopathy. TCRdb re-called the multiplex PCR reads through MiXCR, storing one row per CDR3 protein. The profile covers hundreds of thousands of distinct CDR3 sequences, with 14% appearing a single time and 10% taken by the ten largest. Input material: blood. The receptors come from a woman aged 18-35 years with Graves' hyperthyroidism. The CDR3 runs from the conserved cysteine through the conserved F or W. D genes are given only for firm matches. Size tells how often a clone was seen (once, few, many) or the class of an expanded clone, and some rows leave it out.

v_call	d_call	j_call	clone_size	cdr3_length	cdr3_aa	cdr3_nt
TRBV29-1	.	TRBJ1-1	.	11	CSAQTTTEAFF	TGCAGCGCGCAGACCACAACTGAAGCTTTCTTT
TRBV5-1	.	TRBJ1-1	.	15	CASRHTTGIRTEAFF	TGCGCCAGCAGACATACTACAGGGATTAGAACTGAAGCTTTCTTT
TRBV14	TRBD1	TRBJ2-7	.	15	CASSQGFGQGYEQYF	TGTGCCAGCAGCCAAGGATTTGGACAGGGCTACGAGCAGTACTTC
TRBV28	.	TRBJ2-4	many	16	CASSLLAGGSKNIQYF	TGTGCCAGCAGTTTGTTAGCTGGCGGGTCCAAAAACATTCAGTACTTC
TRBV6-5	TRBD1	TRBJ2-6	.	18	CASSSEPRTGRGANVLTF	TGTGCCAGCAGTTCCGAACCTAGGACAGGGCGGGGGGCCAACGTCCTGACTTTC
TRBV29-1	.	TRBJ2-5	.	10	CSVRQETQYF	TGCAGCGTAAGGCAAGAGACCCAGTACTTC
TRBV6-1	TRBD2	TRBJ2-7	.	16	CASRYGTSGSFYEQYF	TGTGCCAGCAGATACGGGACTAGCGGGAGTTTTTACGAGCAGTACTTC
TRBV9	.	TRBJ2-7	few	15	CASSPAGSPTYEQYF	TGTGCCAGCAGCCCCGCGGGCAGCCCTACCTACGAGCAGTACTTC
TRBV13	.	TRBJ2-7	few	14	CASSLGGPFYEQYF	TGTGCCAGCAGCTTAGGGGGGCCCTTCTACGAGCAGTACTTC
TRBV19	.	TRBJ2-6	few	20	CASTPLRPRGKHSGANVLTF	TGTGCCAGTACCCCCCTCAGGCCTCGAGGGAAGCACTCTGGGGCCAACGTCCTGACTTTC
TRBV7-9	TRBD1	TRBJ1-1	.	16	CASSLDRGGVNTEAFF	TGTGCCAGCAGCTTAGACAGGGGAGGCGTGAACACTGAAGCTTTCTTT
TRBV20-1	.	TRBJ2-7	.	12	CSASQETYEQYF	TGCAGTGCTAGTCAGGAAACCTACGAGCAGTACTTC
TRBV4-3	.	TRBJ1-5	.	17	CASSQGAIRSFNQPQHF	TGCGCCAGCAGCCAAGGTGCGATCCGCAGTTTTAATCAGCCCCAGCATTTT
TRBV20-1	.	TRBJ1-5	.	16	CSARDPGGNSNQPQHF	TGCAGTGCTAGAGATCCGGGCGGGAATAGCAATCAGCCCCAGCATTTT
TRBV7-3	.	TRBJ2-3	.	14	CASSLRGATDTQYF	TGTGCCAGCAGCCTCCGGGGGGCCACAGATACGCAGTATTTT